The 8 T cell receptor beta chains below come from one sample, sequenced in a study of T cell responses to AZD1222 COVID-19 vaccine. The table came from immunoSEQ multiplex PCR; TCRdb's copy has only in-frame clones and leaves some out. The data hold 180,000 or so clones, with 90% to 95% observed a single time. This specimen consisted of peripheral blood, obtained 28 days after the second AZD1222 dose. These receptors were obtained from an adult who received the AZD1222 COVID-19 vaccine.

This clone appeared a single time. V and J are TRBV28 and TRBJ2-7; possibly TRBD1 or TRBD2 for D (5 bases each). The germline CDR1 and CDR2 sequences are MDHEN and SYDVKM. The CDR3 has 13 amino acids. With 3 bases removed from V and 4 bases from J, the gap between germline ends came to 10 bases. The CDR3 DNA reads TGTGCCAGCAGTTTGGGGACGGTATACGAGCAGTACTTC. Amino acid sequence: CASSLGTVYEQYF.

The rearrangement uses TRBV10-3 and TRBJ1-6; possible D gene TRBD1, 5 bases. V was trimmed by 7 bases and J by 2 bases, leaving 15 bases between them. Germline V gene data show CDR1 as ENHRY and CDR2 as SYGVKD. This CDR3 comprises 16 residues. The CDR3 DNA follows: TGTGCCATCAATAATCCGGGGCCCACCTATAATTCACCCCTCCACTTT. Translated, it gives CAINNPGPTYNSPLHF.

This sequence joins TRBV19 and TRBJ1-1; 7 bases map to TRBD1. CDR3 size: 15 residues. Trimming removed 1 base from V and 2 bases from J; junction bases left unmatched: 4. The germline CDR1 and CDR2 sequences are LNHDA and SQIVND (reference sequence). The CDR3 sequence is CASSIGGTVNTEAFF. DNA of the CDR3: TGTGCCAGTAGTATAGGCGGGACAGTCAACACTGAAGCTTTCTTT.

J is TRBJ1-5 and V is TRBV23-1; D gene unclear. TRBV23-1 is an open reading frame, and its role is uncertain. The CDR3 loop spans 16 amino acids. Trimming cost V 4 bases and J 1 base, with 14 bases left between them. The CDR3 is CASSLVRGRSNQPQHF. In DNA form, the CDR3 reads TGCGCCAGCAGTCTGGTCCGGGGTAGGAGCAATCAGCCCCAGCATTTT.

CDR3 in amino acids: CASSLGGADYEQYF. In nucleotides, the CDR3 is TGTGCCAGCAGCCTCGGCGGAGCCGACTACGAGCAGTACTTC. The chain joins TRBV13 to TRBJ2-7; D uncertain. V was shortened by 5 bases and J by 3 bases, with 14 bases between the two germline ends. Looked up from germline, CDR1 is PRHDT and CDR2 is FYEKMQ (reference sequence). This CDR3 spans 14 amino acids.

This sequence joins TRBV10-3 and TRBJ2-7, with D tentatively TRBD2 (5 bases). V lost 0 bases, J lost 5 bases, and 20 bases lay in between. Germline values: CDR1 ENHRY, CDR2 SYGVKD. There are 17 residues in the CDR3. The CDR3 nucleotides read TGTGCCATCAGTGAGTCCAATGATGGCGGGTGGAGACACGAGCAGTACTTC. This translates into CAISESNDGGWRHEQYF.

This clone was found a few times. The chain recombines TRBV5-4 with TRBJ1-1, with D maybe TRBD1 (6 bases). V lost 2 bases and J 5 bases, leaving 7 bases between the germline ends. CDR1 and CDR2 from the germline V gene are SGHNT and YYREEE (reference sequence). This CDR3 contains 12 residues. Written as DNA, the CDR3 is TGTGCCAGCAGCTTCCAGGGGACTGAAGCTTTCTTT. Protein sequence: CASSFQGTEAFF.

The chain uses TRBV2 and TRBJ2-7; D possibly uses TRBD1 or TRBD2 (5 bases each). V lost 4 bases to trimming and J lost 4 bases, with 17 bases between them. The CDR3 has 15 amino acids. Germline assignment: CDR1 SNHLY and CDR2 FYNNEI. This CDR3 is CASSAGRLSVYEQYF. In DNA form, the CDR3 reads TGTGCCAGCAGTGCGGGGCGCCTGTCTGTGTACGAGCAGTACTTC.